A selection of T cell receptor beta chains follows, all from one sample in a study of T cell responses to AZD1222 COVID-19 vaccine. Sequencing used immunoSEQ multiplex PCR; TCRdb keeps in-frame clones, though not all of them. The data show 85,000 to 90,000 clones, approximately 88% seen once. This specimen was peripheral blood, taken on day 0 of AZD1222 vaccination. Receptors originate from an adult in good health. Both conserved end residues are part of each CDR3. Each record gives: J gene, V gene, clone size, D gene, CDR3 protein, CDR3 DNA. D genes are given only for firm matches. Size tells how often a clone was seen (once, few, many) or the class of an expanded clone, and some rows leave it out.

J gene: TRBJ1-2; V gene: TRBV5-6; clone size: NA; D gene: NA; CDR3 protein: CASSLRGQLYGYTF; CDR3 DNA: TGTGCCAGCAGCTTGAGAGGACAGCTCTATGGCTACACCTTC
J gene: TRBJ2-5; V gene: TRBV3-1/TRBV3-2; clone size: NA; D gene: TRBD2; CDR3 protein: CASSQETSGRTQYF; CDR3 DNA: TGTGCCAGCAGCCAAGAGACTAGCGGGAGGACCCAGTACTTC
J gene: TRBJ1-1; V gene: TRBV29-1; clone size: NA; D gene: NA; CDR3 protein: CSVVSGAGTEAFF; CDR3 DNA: TGCAGCGTTGTTTCGGGGGCTGGGACTGAAGCTTTCTTT
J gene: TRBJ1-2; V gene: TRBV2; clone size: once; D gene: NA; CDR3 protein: CASSEGAERNYGYTF; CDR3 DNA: TGTGCCAGCAGTGAAGGAGCGGAGAGAAACTATGGCTACACCTTC
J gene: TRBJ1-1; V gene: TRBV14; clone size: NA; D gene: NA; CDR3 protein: CASSQAYLKNTEAFF; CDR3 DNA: TGTGCCAGCAGCCAAGCATATCTGAAGAACACTGAAGCTTTCTTT
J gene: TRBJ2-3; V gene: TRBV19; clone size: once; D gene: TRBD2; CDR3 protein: CASSQLASITDTQYF; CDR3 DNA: TGTGCCAGTAGCCAACTAGCGTCCATCACAGATACGCAGTATTTT
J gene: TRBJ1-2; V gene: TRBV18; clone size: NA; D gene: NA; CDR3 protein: CASSRAAIDPNYGYTF; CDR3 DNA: TGTGCCAGCTCACGGGCAGCCATAGATCCTAACTATGGCTACACCTTC
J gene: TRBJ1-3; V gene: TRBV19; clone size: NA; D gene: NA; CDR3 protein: CASSQGGRFGNTIYF; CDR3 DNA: TGTGCCAGTAGCCAGGGAGGCAGATTTGGAAACACCATATATTTT
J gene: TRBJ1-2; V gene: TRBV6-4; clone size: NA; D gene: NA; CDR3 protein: CASSDRAGYTF; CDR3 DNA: TGTGCCAGCAGTGACAGGGCTGGCTACACCTTC
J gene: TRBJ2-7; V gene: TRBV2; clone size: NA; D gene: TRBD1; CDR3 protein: CASSDPRQGEQYF; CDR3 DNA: TGTGCCAGCAGTGACCCGCGACAGGGTGAGCAGTACTTC
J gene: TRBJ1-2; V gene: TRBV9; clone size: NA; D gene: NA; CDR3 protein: CASSPGSQNYGYTF; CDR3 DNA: TGTGCCAGCAGCCCAGGCTCGCAAAACTATGGCTACACCTTC
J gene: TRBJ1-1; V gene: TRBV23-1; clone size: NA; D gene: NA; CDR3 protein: CASSQSGEGHEAFF; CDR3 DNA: TGCGCCAGCAGTCAATCGGGAGAGGGGCATGAAGCTTTCTTT
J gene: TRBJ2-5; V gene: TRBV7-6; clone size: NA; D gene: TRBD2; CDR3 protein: CASSLVPGGETQYF; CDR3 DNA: TGTGCCAGCAGCTTAGTGCCGGGAGGGGAGACCCAGTACTTC
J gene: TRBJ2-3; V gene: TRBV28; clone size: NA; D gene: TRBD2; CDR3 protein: CASISPGLGSGADTQYF; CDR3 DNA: TGTGCCAGCATATCACCTGGACTAGGGAGTGGCGCAGATACGCAGTATTTT
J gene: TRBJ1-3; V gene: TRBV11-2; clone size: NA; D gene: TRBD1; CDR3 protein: CASSSRQGKGNTIYF; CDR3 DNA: TGTGCCAGCAGCTCCCGACAGGGCAAAGGAAACACCATATATTTT
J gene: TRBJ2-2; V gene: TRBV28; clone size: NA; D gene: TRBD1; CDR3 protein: CASSSTGENGELFF; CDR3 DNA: TGTGCCAGCAGTTCGACAGGGGAAAACGGGGAGCTGTTTTTT
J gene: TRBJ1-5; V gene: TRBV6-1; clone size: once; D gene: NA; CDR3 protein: CASRADSNQPQHF; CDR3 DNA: TGTGCCAGCAGGGCAGATAGCAATCAGCCCCAGCATTTT
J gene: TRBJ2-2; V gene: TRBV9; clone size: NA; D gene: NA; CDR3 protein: CASSVAGIHNTGELFF; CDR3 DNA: TGTGCCAGCAGCGTAGCTGGGATACATAACACCGGGGAGCTGTTTTTT
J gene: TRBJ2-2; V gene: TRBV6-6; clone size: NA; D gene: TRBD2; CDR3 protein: CASSPTSGRAGTGELFF; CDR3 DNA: TGTGCCAGCAGTCCAACTAGCGGGAGGGCCGGCACCGGGGAGCTGTTTTTT
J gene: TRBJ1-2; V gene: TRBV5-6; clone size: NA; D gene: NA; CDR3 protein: CASSLSGSYYGYTF; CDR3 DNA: TGTGCCAGCAGCTTGTCGGGGTCTTACTATGGCTACACCTTC
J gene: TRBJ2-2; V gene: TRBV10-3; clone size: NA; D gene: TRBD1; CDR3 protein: CAISAGPRDRVGHTNTGELFF; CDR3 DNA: TGTGCCATCAGTGCCGGCCCCAGGGACAGGGTTGGCCATACGAACACCGGGGAGCTGTTTTTT
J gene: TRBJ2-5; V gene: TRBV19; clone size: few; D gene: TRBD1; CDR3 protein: CASSIGGRQGEETQYF; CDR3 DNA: TGTGCCAGTAGTATAGGAGGGCGACAGGGGGAAGAGACCCAGTACTTC
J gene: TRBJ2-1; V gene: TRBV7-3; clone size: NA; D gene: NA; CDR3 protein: CASSLGALRTTSSYNEQFF; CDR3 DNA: TGTGCCAGCAGCTTGGGGGCCCTTAGGACGACTAGCTCCTACAATGAGCAGTTCTTC
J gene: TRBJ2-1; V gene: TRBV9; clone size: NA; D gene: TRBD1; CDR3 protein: CASSTGTGPNEQFF; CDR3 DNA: TGTGCCAGCAGCACCGGGACAGGGCCAAATGAGCAGTTCTTC
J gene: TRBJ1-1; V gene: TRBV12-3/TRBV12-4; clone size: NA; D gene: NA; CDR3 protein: CASRAQGYTEAFF; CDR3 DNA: TGTGCCAGCAGAGCACAGGGCTACACTGAAGCTTTCTTT
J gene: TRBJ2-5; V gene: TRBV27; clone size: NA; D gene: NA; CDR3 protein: CASSPRVGETQYF; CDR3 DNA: TGTGCCAGCAGCCCCAGGGTGGGCGAGACCCAGTACTTC
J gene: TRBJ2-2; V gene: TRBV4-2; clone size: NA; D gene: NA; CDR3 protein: CASSQEARTGELFF; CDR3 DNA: TGTGCCAGCAGCCAAGAGGCTAGGACCGGGGAGCTGTTTTTT
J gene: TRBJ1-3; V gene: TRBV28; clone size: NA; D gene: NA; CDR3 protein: CASISSGGNTIYF; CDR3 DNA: TGTGCCAGCATTTCCTCTGGTGGAAACACCATATATTTT
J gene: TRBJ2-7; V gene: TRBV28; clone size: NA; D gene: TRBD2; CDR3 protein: CASSSSGKYEQYF; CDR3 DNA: TGTGCCAGCAGTAGTAGCGGGAAATACGAGCAGTACTTC
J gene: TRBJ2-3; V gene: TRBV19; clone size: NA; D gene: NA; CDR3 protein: CASSIRTAASTDTQYF; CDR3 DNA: TGTGCCAGTAGTATTCGGACAGCTGCTAGCACAGATACGCAGTATTTT
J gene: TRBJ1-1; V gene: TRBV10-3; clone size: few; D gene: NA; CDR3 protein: CAITSDSNTEAFF; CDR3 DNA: TGTGCCATCACCTCGGACAGCAACACTGAAGCTTTCTTT
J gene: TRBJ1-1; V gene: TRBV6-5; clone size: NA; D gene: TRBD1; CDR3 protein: CASSYARQGAWTEAFF; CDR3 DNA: TGTGCCAGCAGTTACGCTCGACAGGGGGCATGGACTGAAGCTTTCTTT
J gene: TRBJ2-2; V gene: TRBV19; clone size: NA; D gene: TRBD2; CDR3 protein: CASSIGGRSTGELFF; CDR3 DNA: TGTGCCAGTAGTATTGGCGGGAGGTCCACCGGGGAGCTGTTTTTT
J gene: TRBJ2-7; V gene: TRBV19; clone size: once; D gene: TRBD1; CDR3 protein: CASSLAGTGTYEQYF; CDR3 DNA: TGTGCCAGTAGTTTGGCCGGGACAGGGACCTACGAGCAGTACTTC
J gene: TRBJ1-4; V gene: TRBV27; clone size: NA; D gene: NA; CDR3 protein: CASSPYLDGHEKLFF; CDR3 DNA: TGTGCCAGCAGTCCCTACCTGGACGGGCATGAAAAACTGTTTTTT
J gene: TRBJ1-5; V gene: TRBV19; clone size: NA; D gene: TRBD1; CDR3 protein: CASSKDRGYSNQPQHF; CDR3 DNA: TGTGCCAGTAGTAAGGACAGGGGATATAGCAATCAGCCCCAGCATTTT
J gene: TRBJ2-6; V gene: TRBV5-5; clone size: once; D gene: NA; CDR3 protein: CASMYGWTSYSGANVLTF; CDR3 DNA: TGTGCCAGCATGTACGGATGGACATCCTATTCTGGGGCCAACGTCCTGACTTTC
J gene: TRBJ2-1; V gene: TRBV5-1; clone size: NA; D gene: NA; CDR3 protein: CASSGGGYNEQFF; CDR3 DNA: TGCGCCAGCAGCGGGGGAGGCTACAATGAGCAGTTCTTC
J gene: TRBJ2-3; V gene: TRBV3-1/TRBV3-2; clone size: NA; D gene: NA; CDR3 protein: CASSQKSQGPWHTDTQYF; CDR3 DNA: TGTGCCAGCAGCCAGAAATCTCAGGGCCCGTGGCACACAGATACGCAGTATTTT
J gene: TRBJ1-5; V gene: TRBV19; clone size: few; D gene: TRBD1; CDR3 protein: CASSATQTGFSQPQHF; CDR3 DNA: TGTGCCAGTAGCGCGACCCAGACAGGGTTTTCCCAGCCCCAGCATTTT
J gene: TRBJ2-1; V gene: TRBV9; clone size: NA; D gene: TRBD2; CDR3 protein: CASSVSGRLYNEQFF; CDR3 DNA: TGTGCCAGCAGCGTTAGCGGGAGGCTCTACAATGAGCAGTTCTTC
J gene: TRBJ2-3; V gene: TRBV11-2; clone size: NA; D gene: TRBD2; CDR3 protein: CASSSPGAGVADTQYF; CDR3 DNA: TGTGCCAGCAGCTCCCCTGGGGCGGGAGTAGCGGATACGCAGTATTTT
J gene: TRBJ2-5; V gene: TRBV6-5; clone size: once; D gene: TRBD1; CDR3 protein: CASRGQGGETQYF; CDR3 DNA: TGTGCCAGCAGGGGACAGGGAGGAGAGACCCAGTACTTC
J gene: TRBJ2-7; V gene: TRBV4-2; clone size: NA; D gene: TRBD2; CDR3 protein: CASSLGAGTSGTYYEQYF; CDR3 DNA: TGTGCCAGCAGCCTCGGGGCCGGGACTAGCGGGACCTACTACGAGCAGTACTTC
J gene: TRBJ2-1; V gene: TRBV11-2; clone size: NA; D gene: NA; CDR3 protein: CASSFYGSGNEQFF; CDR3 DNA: TGTGCCAGCAGCTTTTACGGGTCGGGCAATGAGCAGTTCTTC
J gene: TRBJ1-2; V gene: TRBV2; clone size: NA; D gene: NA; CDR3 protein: CASRGGQGSRDYTF; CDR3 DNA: TGTGCCAGCAGAGGGGGGCAGGGTTCCCGGGACTACACCTTC